This TCR beta chain was sequenced during a study of cytomegalovirus exposure and HLA in healthy donors. Germline CDR1 SGHRS, CDR2 YFSETQ. The length of the CDR3 is 12 residues. Between the trimmed V and J ends, which lost 3 bases and 7 bases, there was a span of 7 bases. PCR was performed using 60 Vbeta and 13 Jbeta primers. The table came from immunoSEQ multiplex PCR; TCRdb's copy has only in-frame clones and leaves some out. The sample includes approximately 160,000 clones, 77% of them seen just once. Material for sequencing was PBMCs. The rearrangement links TRBV5-1 to TRBJ1-4, with D tentatively TRBD1 (5 bases). The clonotype comes from a woman aged 40 to 55 in good health and CMV-seropositive. The CDR3 reads CASSSQGEKLFF. In DNA form, the CDR3 reads TGCGCCAGCAGCTCCCAGGGTGAAAAACTGTTTTTT.